The clone carrying this T cell receptor (beta chain) was found a few times. Unique molecular identifiers were built into the TCRbeta library. TCRdb re-called the PCR reads with MiXCR, one entry per CDR3 protein. The table lists around 530,000 distinct CDR3 sequences, about 33% of them singletons, with approximately 2.3% in the top ten. Germline assignment: CDR1 MGHDK and CDR2 SYGVNS. J gave up 10 bases and V 3 bases, and 5 bases lay outside the gene matches. This CDR3 spans 14 amino acids. This record comes from a study of T-cell reconstitution after alpha-beta-depleted transplantation in children. The input for sequencing was PBMCs from the stem cell graft donor, taken from the stem cell graft. The chain is built from TRBV25-1 and TRBJ2-1, with TRBD2 identical over 11 bases. The receptor's source is a human donor who donated a stem cell graft to a child with aplastic anemia. This CDR3 reads CASSDGLAGREQFF. Written as DNA, the CDR3 is TGTGCCAGCAGTGATGGACTAGCGGGCCGGGAGCAGTTCTTC.